Following are 14 T cell receptor beta chains from one sample sequenced in a study of blood T cell repertoires in COVID-19. Generated by immunoSEQ multiplex PCR, the TCRdb table keeps only in-frame clones and is missing some. This sample has 200,000 or so clones, with around 86% found just once. The sample comprised PBMCs or T cells enriched from blood (not recorded which). Receptors were obtained from a woman aged 40 to 50 with acute COVID-19.

As concerns this clone: The sample holds other DNA sequences that translate to the same CDR3. The chain combines TRBV9 with TRBJ1-1; a weak D match, TRBD1 (6 bases). The CDR3 covers 14 residues. Deletions cut 0 bases from V and 5 bases from J, with 11 bases between. Germline lookup yields CDR1 SGDLS and CDR2 YYNGEE. This CDR3 reads CASSVADSGTEAFF. In nucleotides, the CDR3 is TGTGCCAGCAGCGTAGCGGACAGTGGAACTGAAGCTTTCTTT.

This chain joins TRBV24-1 and TRBJ2-1, with D possibly matching TRBD1 (6 bases). This CDR3 region has 17 residues. From germline, CDR1 is KGHDR and CDR2 SFDVKD. V shed 0 bases and J shed 0 bases, with 11 bases lying between them. The CDR3 region has the DNA TGTGCCACCAGTGATTTGGTACAGGGTAGCTCCTACAATGAGCAGTTCTTC. Its protein product is CATSDLVQGSSYNEQFF.

In this sample, this clone turned up once. The chain is built from TRBV5-1 and TRBJ2-3; weak D call: TRBD2 (5 bases). Trimming took off 0 bases at V and 6 bases at J, with 11 bases between the two ends. Germline V gene lookup returns CDR1 SGHRS and CDR2 YFSETQ. This CDR3 comprises 14 residues. CDR3 amino acids: CASSLEGRGDTQYF. CDR3 sequence (DNA): TGCGCCAGCAGCTTGGAAGGCAGAGGGGATACGCAGTATTTT.

This clone appeared once. This chain connects TRBV12-5 to TRBJ2-1, with a tentative D call TRBD1 (6 bases). Germline CDR1 and CDR2: LGHNT and FRNRAP. V was shortened by 2 bases and J by 13 bases, with 15 bases between the two germline ends. CDR3 length: 13 amino acids. CDR3 in DNA: TGTGCTAGTGGTTTGTCAGGGGATGGGTTACAGTTCTTC. Protein sequence: CASGLSGDGLQFF.

V gene TRBV2 combines with J gene TRBJ1-4; D remains unclear. Germline V lookup: CDR1 SNHLY, CDR2 FYNNEI. Trimming took 6 bases from V and 0 from J, leaving 8 bases between them. The CDR3 is 14 amino acids. In DNA, the CDR3 is TGTGCCAGCAGCCCAGATGCAACTAATGAAAAACTGTTTTTT. Translation: CASSPDATNEKLFF.

This rearrangement joins TRBV6-5 to TRBJ1-4; D ambiguous. V lost 2 bases and J 4 bases, leaving 14 bases between the germline ends. The CDR3 loop spans 16 amino acids. CDR1 and CDR2 (germline): MNHEY, SVGAGI. Written as DNA, the CDR3 is TGTGCCAGCAGTTACCGGGAAACCAATGATAATGAAAAACTGTTTTTT. It codes for CASSYRETNDNEKLFF.

The rearrangement joins TRBV19 to TRBJ1-5; 7 bases map to TRBD1. Germline CDR1 is LNHDA and CDR2 is SQIVND (reference sequence). The junction had 5 bases not matched to a gene; V was cut back by 6 bases and J by 9 bases. The CDR3 totals 12 residues. The CDR3 nucleotides are TGTGCCAGTAGACAGGGGCCCTCGCCCCAGCATTTT. It specifies CASRQGPSPQHF.

The rearrangement joins TRBV3-1 (or the pseudogene TRBV3-2) to TRBJ2-2, with 13 bases identical to TRBD2. Germline loops: CDR1 LGHDT, CDR2 YNNKEL (reference sequence). V lost 4 bases and J lost 4; bases outside the gene matches: 3. The CDR3 is 16 amino acids. CDR3 sequence reads: CASSRGLAGVTGELFF. The CDR3 nucleotides are TGTGCCAGCAGCCGTGGACTAGCGGGGGTCACCGGGGAGCTGTTTTTT.

This chain links TRBV7-9 with TRBJ1-2; TRBD1 matches 9 bases. The CDR3 spans 15 residues. Germline trimming cut 2 bases from V and 7 bases from J; bases unmatched to any gene: 8. Germline lookup yields CDR1 SEHNR and CDR2 FQNEAQ (reference sequence). The CDR3 DNA is TGTGCCAGCAGCTTACGGACAGGGGCGTTCTCTGGCTACACCTTC. Protein product: CASSLRTGAFSGYTF.

This clone showed up just once. The chain uses TRBV5-1 and TRBJ1-5; 8 bases align to TRBD1. Germline trimming cut 0 bases from V and 3 bases from J; bases unmatched to any gene: 5. This CDR3 has 16 amino acids. Germline CDR1 SGHRS, CDR2 YFSETQ. CDR3 in DNA: TGCGCCAGCAGCTTGGGGTCAGGGGGCCTCAATCAGCCCCAGCATTTT. As protein: CASSLGSGGLNQPQHF.

The chain employs TRBV4-3 and TRBJ2-1; 9 bases align to TRBD2. The CDR3 has 17 amino acids. With 0 bases clipped from V and 3 bases from J, the junction kept 6 bases outside the gene matches. Germline lookup yields CDR1 LGHNA and CDR2 YSLEER. The CDR3 sequence is CASSQEAGGLLYNEQFF. In DNA form, the CDR3 reads TGCGCCAGCAGCCAAGAAGCGGGGGGCCTCCTCTACAATGAGCAGTTCTTC.

The genes are TRBV10-3 and TRBJ1-1; D ambiguous. The CDR3 spans 13 residues. Looked up from germline, CDR1 is ENHRY and CDR2 is SYGVKD. The ends were cut back, 7 bases at V and 4 bases at J, with 13 bases in the middle. The CDR3, as DNA: TGTGCCATCATGGAGCGGTTTAGCACTGAAGCTTTCTTT. This codes for CAIMERFSTEAFF.

The chain combines TRBV27 with TRBJ1-1; a weak D match, TRBD1 (6 bases). The V end was cut by 5 bases, the J end by 5 bases, with 18 bases between. This CDR3 is built from 15 residues. The germline CDR1 and CDR2 sequences are MNHEY and SMNVEV (reference sequence). This chain's CDR3 is CASSPLGQPRTEAFF. The CDR3 coding sequence is TGTGCCAGCAGTCCCCTTGGACAGCCCAGGACTGAAGCTTTCTTT.

The V and J genes are TRBV6-5 and TRBJ1-3; D may be TRBD1 (5 bases). The ends were cut back, 7 bases at V and 2 bases at J, with 9 bases in the middle. The CDR3 has 13 amino acids. From germline, CDR1 is MNHEY and CDR2 SVGAGI. The chain's CDR3 is CASTAGTGNTIYF. DNA for the CDR3: TGTGCCAGCACAGCAGGGACTGGAAACACCATATATTTT.